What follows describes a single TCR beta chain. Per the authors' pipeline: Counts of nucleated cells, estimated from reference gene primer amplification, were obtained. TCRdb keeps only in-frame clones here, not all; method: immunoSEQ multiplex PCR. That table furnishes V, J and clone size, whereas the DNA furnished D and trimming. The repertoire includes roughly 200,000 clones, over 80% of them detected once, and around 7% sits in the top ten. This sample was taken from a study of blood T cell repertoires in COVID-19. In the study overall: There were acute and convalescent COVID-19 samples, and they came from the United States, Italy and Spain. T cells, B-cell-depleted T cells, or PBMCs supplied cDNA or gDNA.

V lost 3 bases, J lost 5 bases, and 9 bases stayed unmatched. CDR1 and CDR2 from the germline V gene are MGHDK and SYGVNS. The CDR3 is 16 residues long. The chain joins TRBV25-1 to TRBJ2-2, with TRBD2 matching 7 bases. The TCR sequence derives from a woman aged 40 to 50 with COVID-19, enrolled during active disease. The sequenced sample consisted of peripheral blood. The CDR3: CASSDGGSRRTGELFF. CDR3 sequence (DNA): TGTGCCAGCAGTGATGGCGGGAGTAGGAGAACCGGGGAGCTGTTTTTT.